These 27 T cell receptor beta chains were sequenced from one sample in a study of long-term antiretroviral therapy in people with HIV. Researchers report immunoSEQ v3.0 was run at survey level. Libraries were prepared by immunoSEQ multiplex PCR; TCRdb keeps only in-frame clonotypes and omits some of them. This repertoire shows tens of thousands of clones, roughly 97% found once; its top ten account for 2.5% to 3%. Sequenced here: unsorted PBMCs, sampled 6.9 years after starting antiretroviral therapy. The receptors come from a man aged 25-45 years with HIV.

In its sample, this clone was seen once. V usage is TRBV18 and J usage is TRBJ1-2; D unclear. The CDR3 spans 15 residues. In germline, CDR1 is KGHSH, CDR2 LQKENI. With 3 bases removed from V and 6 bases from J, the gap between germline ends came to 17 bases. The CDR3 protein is CASSPAIETLDGYTF. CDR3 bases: TGTGCCAGCTCACCCGCGATTGAGACACTTGATGGCTACACCTTC.

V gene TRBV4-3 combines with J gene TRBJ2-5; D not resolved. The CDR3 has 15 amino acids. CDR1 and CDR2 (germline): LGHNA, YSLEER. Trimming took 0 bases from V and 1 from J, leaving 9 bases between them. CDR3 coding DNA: TGCGCCAGCAGCCAAGATAGGATCTCCCAAGAGACCCAGTACTTC. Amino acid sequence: CASSQDRISQETQYF.

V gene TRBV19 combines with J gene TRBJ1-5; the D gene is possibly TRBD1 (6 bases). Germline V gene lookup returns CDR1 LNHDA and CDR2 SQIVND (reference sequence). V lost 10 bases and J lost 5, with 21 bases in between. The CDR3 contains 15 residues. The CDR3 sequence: CATLASGTSHQPQHF. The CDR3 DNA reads TGTGCCACCTTGGCCTCCGGGACATCCCATCAGCCCCAGCATTTT.

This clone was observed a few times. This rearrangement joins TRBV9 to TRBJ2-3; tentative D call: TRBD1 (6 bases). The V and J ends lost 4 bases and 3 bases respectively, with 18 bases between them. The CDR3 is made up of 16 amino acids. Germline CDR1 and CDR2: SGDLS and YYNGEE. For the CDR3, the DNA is TGTGCCAGCAGCTGGAATGGGTTAGGGGGTACAGATACGCAGTATTTT. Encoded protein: CASSWNGLGGTDTQYF.

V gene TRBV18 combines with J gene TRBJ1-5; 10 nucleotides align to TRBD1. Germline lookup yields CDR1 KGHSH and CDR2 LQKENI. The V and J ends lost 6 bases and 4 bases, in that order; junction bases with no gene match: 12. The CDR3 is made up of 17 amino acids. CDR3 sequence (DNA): TGTGCCAGCTCCGCGGGACAGGGGACGCCTTTAAATCAGCCCCAGCATTTT. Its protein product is CASSAGQGTPLNQPQHF.

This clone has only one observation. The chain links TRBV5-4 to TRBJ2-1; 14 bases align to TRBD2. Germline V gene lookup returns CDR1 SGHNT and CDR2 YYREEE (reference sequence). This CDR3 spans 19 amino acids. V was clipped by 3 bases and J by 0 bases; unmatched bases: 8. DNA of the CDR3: TGTGCCAGCAGCTCCCCCGGGACTAGCGGGAGAGGCTCCTACAATGAGCAGTTCTTC. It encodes CASSSPGTSGRGSYNEQFF. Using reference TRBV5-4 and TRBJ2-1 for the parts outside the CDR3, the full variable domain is ETGVTQSPTHLIKTRGQQVTLRCSSQSGHNTVSWYQQALGQGPQFIFQYYREEENGRGNFPPRFSGLQFPNYSSELNVNALELDDSALYLCASSSPGTSGRGSYNEQFFGPGTRLTVL.

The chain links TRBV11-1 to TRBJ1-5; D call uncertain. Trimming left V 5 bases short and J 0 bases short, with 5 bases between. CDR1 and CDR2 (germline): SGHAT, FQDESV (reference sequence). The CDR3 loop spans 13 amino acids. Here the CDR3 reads CASSLYSNQPQHF. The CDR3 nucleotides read TGTGCCAGCAGCCTTTATAGCAATCAGCCCCAGCATTTT.

CDR3 protein: CASSQDSHTGQGPHTQYF. The CDR3 nucleotides read TGTGCCAGCAGCCAAGATTCACATACAGGCCAGGGACCTCATACGCAGTATTTT. The gene calls are TRBV14 and TRBJ2-3, with D perhaps given as TRBD1 or TRBD2 (5 bases each). In germline, CDR1 is SGHDN, CDR2 FVKESK. Trimming took off 0 bases at V and 7 bases at J, with 23 bases between the two ends. The CDR3 is 18 residues long.

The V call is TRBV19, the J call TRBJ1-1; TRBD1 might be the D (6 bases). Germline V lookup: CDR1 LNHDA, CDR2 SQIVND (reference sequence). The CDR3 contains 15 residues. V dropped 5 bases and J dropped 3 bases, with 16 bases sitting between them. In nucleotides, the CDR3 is TGTGCCAGTAGTTGGAGGGGGGAGAGGGACACTGAAGCTTTCTTT. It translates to CASSWRGERDTEAFF. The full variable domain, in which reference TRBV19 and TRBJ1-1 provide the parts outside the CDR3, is DGGITQSPKYLFRKEGQNVTLSCEQNLNHDAMYWYRQDPGQGLRLIYYSQIVNDFQKGDIAEGYSVSREKKESFPLTVTSAQKNPTAFYLCASSWRGERDTEAFFGQGTRLTVV.

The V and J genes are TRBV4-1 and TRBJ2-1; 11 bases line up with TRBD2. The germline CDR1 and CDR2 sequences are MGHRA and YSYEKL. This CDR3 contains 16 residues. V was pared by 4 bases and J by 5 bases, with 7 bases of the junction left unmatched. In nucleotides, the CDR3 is TGCGCCAGCAGCCCGAAGGTACTAGCGGGGGACAATGAGCAGTTCTTC. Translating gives CASSPKVLAGDNEQFF.

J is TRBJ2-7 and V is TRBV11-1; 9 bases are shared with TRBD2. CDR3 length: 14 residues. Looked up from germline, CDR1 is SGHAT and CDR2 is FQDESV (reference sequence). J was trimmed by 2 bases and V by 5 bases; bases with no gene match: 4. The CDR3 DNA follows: TGTGCCAGCAGCCTCGAGCGGGAGGCCTACGAGCAGTACTTC. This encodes CASSLEREAYEQYF.

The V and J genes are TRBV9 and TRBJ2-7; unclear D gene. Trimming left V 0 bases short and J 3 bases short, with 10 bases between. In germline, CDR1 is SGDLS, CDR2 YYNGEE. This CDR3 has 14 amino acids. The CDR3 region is CASSVDAGYYEQYF. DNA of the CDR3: TGTGCCAGCAGCGTAGATGCAGGCTACTACGAGCAGTACTTC.

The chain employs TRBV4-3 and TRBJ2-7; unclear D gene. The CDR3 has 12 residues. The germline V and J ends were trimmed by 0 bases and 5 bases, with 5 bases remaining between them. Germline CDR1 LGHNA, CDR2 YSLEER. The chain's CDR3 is CASSQDGDEQYF. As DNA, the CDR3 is TGCGCCAGCAGCCAAGACGGCGACGAGCAGTACTTC.

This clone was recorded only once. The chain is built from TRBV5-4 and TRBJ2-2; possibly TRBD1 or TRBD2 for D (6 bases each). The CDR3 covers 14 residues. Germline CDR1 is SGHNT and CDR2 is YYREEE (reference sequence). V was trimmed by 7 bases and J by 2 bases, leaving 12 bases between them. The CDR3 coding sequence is TGTGCCAGCTCAAGGGGGGATAACACCGGGGAGCTGTTTTTT. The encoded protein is CASSRGDNTGELFF.

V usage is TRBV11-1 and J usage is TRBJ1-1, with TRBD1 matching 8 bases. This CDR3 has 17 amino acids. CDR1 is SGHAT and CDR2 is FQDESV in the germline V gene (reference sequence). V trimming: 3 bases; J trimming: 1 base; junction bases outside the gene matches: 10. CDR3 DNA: TGTGCCAGCAGCTTTGGCAGGGGGCGAATTGGGAACACTGAAGCTTTCTTT. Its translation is CASSFGRGRIGNTEAFF.

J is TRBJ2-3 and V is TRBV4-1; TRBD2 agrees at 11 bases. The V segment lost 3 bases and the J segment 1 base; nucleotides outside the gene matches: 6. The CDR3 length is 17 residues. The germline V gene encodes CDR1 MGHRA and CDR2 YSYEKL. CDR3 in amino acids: CASSQTLAGGGTDTQYF. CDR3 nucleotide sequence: TGCGCCAGCAGCCAGACTCTAGCGGGAGGCGGCACAGATACGCAGTATTTT.

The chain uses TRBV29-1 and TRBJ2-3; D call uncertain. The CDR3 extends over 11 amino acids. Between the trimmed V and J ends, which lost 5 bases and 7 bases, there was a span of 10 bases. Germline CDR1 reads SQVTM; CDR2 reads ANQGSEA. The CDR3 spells CSVYGINTQYF. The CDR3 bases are TGCAGCGTTTATGGTATTAATACGCAGTATTTT.

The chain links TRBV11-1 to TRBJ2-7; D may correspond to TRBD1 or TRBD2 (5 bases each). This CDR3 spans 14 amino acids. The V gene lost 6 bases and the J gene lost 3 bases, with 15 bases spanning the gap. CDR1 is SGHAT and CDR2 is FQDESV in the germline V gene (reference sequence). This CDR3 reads CASRAPGSYYEQYF. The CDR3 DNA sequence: TGTGCCAGCAGGGCTCCAGGGAGTTACTACGAGCAGTACTTC.

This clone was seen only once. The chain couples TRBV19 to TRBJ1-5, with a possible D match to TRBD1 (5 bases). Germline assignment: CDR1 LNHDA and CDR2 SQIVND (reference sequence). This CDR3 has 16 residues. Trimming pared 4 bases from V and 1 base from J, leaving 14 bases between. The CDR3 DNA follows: TGTGCCAGTAGTAGCCCTCGGGGGGTCAGCAATCAGCCCCAGCATTTT. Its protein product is CASSSPRGVSNQPQHF.

As DNA, the CDR3 is TGTGCCAGCACCCCTCGGCATGGGACAGTAAAGAAAGAGACCCAGTACTTC. Translated, it gives CASTPRHGTVKKETQYF. The chain recombines TRBV5-6 with TRBJ2-5; 7 bases map to TRBD1. Looked up from germline, CDR1 is SGHDT and CDR2 is YYEEEE. The length of the CDR3 is 17 residues. The trim removed 6 bases at V and 3 bases at J, leaving 17 bases unmatched.

In DNA form, the CDR3 reads TGTGCCACCAGCAGAGATTGGGGGCCTGGCGGGGAGCTGTTTTTT. As protein: CATSRDWGPGGELFF. This chain joins TRBV15 and TRBJ2-2, with D maybe TRBD1 (6 bases). The CDR3 consists of 15 residues. Germline-derived CDR1 and CDR2 are LNHNV and YYDKDF (reference sequence). V was clipped by 0 bases and J by 7 bases, with 12 bases between them. Complete variable domain (other parts from reference TRBV15 and TRBJ2-2): DAMVIQNPRYQVTQFGKPVTLSCSQTLNHNVMYWYQQKSSQAPKLLFHYYDKDFNNEADTPDNFQSRRPNTSFCFLDIRSPGLGDTAMYLCATSRDWGPGGELFFGEGSRLTVL.

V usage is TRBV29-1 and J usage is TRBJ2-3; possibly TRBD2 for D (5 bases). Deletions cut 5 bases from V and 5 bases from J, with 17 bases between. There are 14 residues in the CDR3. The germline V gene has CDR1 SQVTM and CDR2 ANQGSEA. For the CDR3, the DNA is TGCAGCGTTAGTCAGCGGCGGGCTAGAGATACGCAGTATTTT. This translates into CSVSQRRARDTQYF.

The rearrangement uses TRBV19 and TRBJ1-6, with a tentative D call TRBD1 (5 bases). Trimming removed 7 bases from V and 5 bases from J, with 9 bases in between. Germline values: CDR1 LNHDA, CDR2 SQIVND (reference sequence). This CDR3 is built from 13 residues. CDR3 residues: CASIGRDNSPLHF. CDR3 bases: TGTGCCAGTATCGGCAGGGATAATTCACCCCTCCACTTT.

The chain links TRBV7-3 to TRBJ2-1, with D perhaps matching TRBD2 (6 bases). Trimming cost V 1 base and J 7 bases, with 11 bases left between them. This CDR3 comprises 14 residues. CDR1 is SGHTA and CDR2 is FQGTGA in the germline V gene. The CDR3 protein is CASSLIGGINEQFF. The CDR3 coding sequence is TGTGCCAGCAGCTTAATTGGGGGGATTAATGAGCAGTTCTTC.

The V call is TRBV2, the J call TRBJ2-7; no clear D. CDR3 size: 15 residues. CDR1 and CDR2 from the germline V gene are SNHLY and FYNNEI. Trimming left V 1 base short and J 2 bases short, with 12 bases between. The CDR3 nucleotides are TGTGCCAGCAGTGAAGGGGTGGGATCGGCCTACGAGCAGTACTTC. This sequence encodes CASSEGVGSAYEQYF.

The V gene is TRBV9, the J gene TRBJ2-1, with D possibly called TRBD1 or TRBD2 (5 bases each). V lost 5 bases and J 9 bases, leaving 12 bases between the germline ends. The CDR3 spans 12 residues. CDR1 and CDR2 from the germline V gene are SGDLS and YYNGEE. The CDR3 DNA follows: TGTGCCAGCAGAGGATGGGGGAGTGAGCAGTTCTTC. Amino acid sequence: CASRGWGSEQFF.

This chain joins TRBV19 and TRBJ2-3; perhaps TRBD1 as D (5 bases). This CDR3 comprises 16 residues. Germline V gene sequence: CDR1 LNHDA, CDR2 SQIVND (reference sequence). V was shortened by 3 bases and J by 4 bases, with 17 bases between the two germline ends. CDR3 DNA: TGTGCCAGTAGTATTGGAGTCCGTGGGGCGGCAGATACGCAGTATTTT. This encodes CASSIGVRGAADTQYF. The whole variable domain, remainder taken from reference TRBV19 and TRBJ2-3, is DGGITQSPKYLFRKEGQNVTLSCEQNLNHDAMYWYRQDPGQGLRLIYYSQIVNDFQKGDIAEGYSVSREKKESFPLTVTSAQKNPTAFYLCASSIGVRGAADTQYFGPGTRLTVL.